This TCR beta chain is from a study of shared clonotypes between healthy human individuals. Germline V gene sequence: CDR1 KGHSH, CDR2 LQKENI. This CDR3 is 14 amino acids long. Trimming stripped 6 bases from V and 1 base from J, with 10 bases between. Assay: immunoSEQ multiplex PCR; the TCRdb copy retains only in-frame clones and omits some. The repertoire holds about 480,000 clones, with 60% to 80% as singletons. The TCR originated in a woman in her thirties or forties in good health. Some clones in this sample may be carry-over from other donors' samples. Source material: PBMCs. V is TRBV18 and J is TRBJ1-5; D gene ambiguous. This chain's CDR3 is CASSRVGSNQPQHF. The CDR3 DNA sequence: TGTGCCAGCTCCCGAGTCGGGAGCAATCAGCCCCAGCATTTT.